This TCR beta chain appears in the sequencing data of a study of T-cell reconstitution after alpha-beta-depleted transplantation in children. The study, taken as a whole, reports: Recipient T cells and thymic progenitors that survived gave rise to the high TCRbeta diversity observed at day 60 in some patients. About two months after transplant, alpha-beta T cells reportedly came from several hundred expanded graft clones.

This clonotype was recorded many times. The antigen remains undetermined. For TCRbeta, the library was prepared with unique molecular identifiers. TCRdb ran MiXCR on the PCR reads and lists one entry per CDR3 protein. The data hold 200,000 to 250,000 distinct CDR3 sequences, with 9.5% to 13% observed a single time. Germline CDR1 is DFQATT and CDR2 is SNEGSKA (reference sequence). The germline V and J ends were trimmed by 2 bases and 1 base, with 9 bases remaining between them. The CDR3 covers 14 residues. The rearrangement links TRBV20-1 to TRBJ2-1, with D perhaps matching TRBD1 (7 bases). This TCR was recovered from a child younger than two with acute myeloid leukemia, due to receive a stem cell transplant. The specimen was PBMCs, collected before TCRalphabeta/CD19-depleted stem cell transplant. CDR3 sequence: CSARPGGSYNEQFF. The CDR3 nucleotides read TGCAGTGCTAGACCAGGGGGGTCCTACAATGAGCAGTTCTTC.